These 18 T cell receptor beta chains came from one sample sequenced in a study of blood T cell repertoires in COVID-19. The protocol was immunoSEQ multiplex PCR, while the TCRdb copy is restricted to in-frame clones and leaves out a portion. The sample includes nearly 300,000 clones, approximately 89% of them seen just once. The sequencing input was peripheral blood. These receptors were taken from a woman between 25 and 40 years old who had recovered from COVID-19.

This sequence joins TRBV4-1 and TRBJ1-1; TRBD1 is a possible D gene (6 bases). CDR1 MGHRA and CDR2 YSYEKL come from the germline V gene. CDR3 size: 13 residues. The V end lost 7 bases, the J end lost 2 bases, and 11 bases lay between the germline ends. The CDR3 reads CASTAGVNTEAFF. CDR3 in DNA: TGCGCCAGCACCGCAGGGGTTAACACTGAAGCTTTCTTT.

The chain recombines TRBV11-2 with TRBJ2-7; 9 bases map to TRBD1. The germline gives CDR1 SGHAT, CDR2 FQNNGV. V shed 4 bases, J shed 2 bases, and the junction held 9 bases outside the gene matches. The CDR3 has 16 residues. The DNA for the CDR3 is TGTGCCAGCAGCTCTAGGGGACAGGGCTCCGCCTACGAGCAGTACTTC. Translating it yields CASSSRGQGSAYEQYF.

The J gene is TRBJ2-7, the V gene TRBV28; D unclear. Trimming took off 2 bases at V and 11 bases at J, with 10 bases between the two ends. This CDR3 comprises 11 residues. Per germline, CDR1 MDHEN and CDR2 SYDVKM. The CDR3 coding sequence is TGTGCCAGCAGTTTAAAAACAGTCAAGTACTTC. Translated: CASSLKTVKYF.

Notes on this clone: Other DNA sequences of this sample code for an identical CDR3. The chain joins TRBV6-2 or TRBV6-3 to TRBJ1-2, with D possibly being TRBD1 (6 bases). In germline, CDR1 is MNHEY, CDR2 SVGEGT. Trimming took 5 bases from V and 4 from J, leaving 11 bases between them. The CDR3 length is 13 residues. The CDR3 coding sequence is TGTGCCAGCAGTCGGGACACATCCTATGGCTACACCTTC. Its translation is CASSRDTSYGYTF.

J is TRBJ2-5 and V is TRBV11-2, with D perhaps TRBD1 (6 bases). Germline V gives CDR1 SGHAT, CDR2 FQNNGV. The CDR3 contains 15 residues. V was trimmed by 4 bases and J by 3 bases, leaving 15 bases between them. The CDR3 sequence is CASSSPRAGEETQYF. The CDR3 DNA reads TGTGCCAGCAGCTCCCCCCGGGCAGGGGAAGAGACCCAGTACTTC.

The V gene is TRBV5-6, the J gene TRBJ2-2; a weak D match, TRBD1 (6 bases). V lost 1 base and J 0 bases, leaving 13 bases between the germline ends. Germline V gene data show CDR1 as SGHDT and CDR2 as YYEEEE. The CDR3 totals 17 residues. This chain's CDR3 is CASSLSSRQANTGELFF. The DNA for the CDR3 is TGTGCCAGCAGCTTGAGTTCCAGACAGGCGAACACCGGGGAGCTGTTTTTT.

The gene calls are TRBV5-6 and TRBJ1-1; TRBD1 matches 8 bases. J lost 4 bases, V lost 3 bases, and 2 bases had no gene match. Germline V gene sequence: CDR1 SGHDT, CDR2 YYEEEE. The CDR3 contains 13 residues. The CDR3 region has the DNA TGTGCCAGCAGCTATGGACAGGGCACTGAAGCTTTCTTT. This encodes CASSYGQGTEAFF.

The chain employs TRBV2 and TRBJ1-5, with D unresolved. V shed 2 bases and J shed 2 bases, with 16 bases lying between them. The CDR3 length is 17 residues. Germline values: CDR1 SNHLY, CDR2 FYNNEI. Here the CDR3 DNA reads TGTGCCAGCAGTGAATCTTCCGGACTCCAAGGCAATCAGCCCCAGCATTTT. It specifies CASSESSGLQGNQPQHF.

The V and J genes are TRBV27 and TRBJ1-4; a weak D match, TRBD1 (6 bases). The V and J ends lost 1 base and 8 bases respectively, with 8 bases between them. The germline CDR1 and CDR2 sequences are MNHEY and SMNVEV (reference sequence). The length of the CDR3 is 13 residues. The CDR3 bases are TGTGCCAGCAGTTTATACGGACAGGAAAAACTGTTTTTT. Its translation is CASSLYGQEKLFF.

V is TRBV6-6 and J is TRBJ1-1; TRBD1 matches at 9 bases. V trimming: 2 bases; J trimming: 4 bases; junction bases outside the gene matches: 2. The CDR3 is 14 residues long. The germline V gene encodes CDR1 MNHNY and CDR2 SVGAGI (reference sequence). This CDR3 is CASSYDRGGTEAFF. The DNA for the CDR3 is TGTGCCAGCAGTTACGACAGGGGGGGCACTGAAGCTTTCTTT.

This clone appeared a single time. This chain links TRBV2 with TRBJ1-2, with TRBD1 identical over 7 bases. The CDR3 is 14 residues long. The V segment lost 8 bases and the J segment 4 bases; nucleotides outside the gene matches: 10. CDR1 and CDR2 (germline): SNHLY, FYNNEI. CDR3 in amino acids: CASLMTGLSYGYTF. For the CDR3, the DNA is TGTGCCAGCTTGATGACAGGGCTTAGCTATGGCTACACCTTC.

The rearrangement links TRBV6-5 to TRBJ2-7; TRBD1 aligns across 9 bases. CDR1 MNHEY and CDR2 SVGAGI come from the germline V gene. The CDR3 loop spans 14 amino acids. V dropped 4 bases and J dropped 2; count of bases not matched to a gene: 3. The CDR3 sequence is CASSLGDRAYEQYF. The CDR3 DNA reads TGTGCCAGCAGTTTGGGGGACAGGGCCTACGAGCAGTACTTC.

This rearrangement joins TRBV19 to TRBJ2-6, with D possibly being TRBD2 (5 bases). Germline CDR1 LNHDA, CDR2 SQIVND (reference sequence). This CDR3 has 15 residues. V dropped 7 bases and J dropped 1 base, with 11 bases sitting between them. The CDR3 nucleotides read TGTGCCAGTACCCCCGGGGAGTCTGGGGCCAACGTCCTGACTTTC. Translating gives CASTPGESGANVLTF.

This chain links TRBV5-6 with TRBJ1-2; weak D call: TRBD1 (5 bases). CDR3 length equals 16 residues. The germline CDR1 and CDR2 sequences are SGHDT and YYEEEE. The ends were cut back, 1 base at V and 7 bases at J, with 20 bases in the middle. The CDR3 here is CASSLMSGQVFAGYTF. The CDR3 DNA follows: TGTGCCAGCAGCTTGATGTCAGGGCAGGTCTTTGCTGGCTACACCTTC.

The chain recombines TRBV7-9 with TRBJ1-2, with D possibly TRBD1 on 5 matching bases. Trimming removed 3 bases from V and 4 bases from J, with 24 bases in between. Germline CDR1 SEHNR, CDR2 FQNEAQ (reference sequence). The CDR3 is 18 residues long. This chain's CDR3 is CASSFVGAGFRRGYGYTF. DNA for the CDR3: TGTGCCAGCAGCTTCGTCGGCGCAGGGTTCAGAAGAGGCTATGGCTACACCTTC.

V is TRBV11-2 and J is TRBJ2-3; 11 bases agree with TRBD2. The ends lost 0 bases at V and 4 bases at J; junction bases unmatched: 9. Germline V CDR1 and CDR2: SGHAT, FQNNGV. The CDR3 contains 18 residues. As DNA, the CDR3 is TGTGCCAGCAGCTTAGATTTGGCTAGCGGGGGGTCGTCAGATACGCAGTATTTT. The encoded protein is CASSLDLASGGSSDTQYF.

V usage is TRBV2 and J usage is TRBJ2-5; the match to TRBD1 covers 9 bases. Trimming took 2 bases from V and 5 from J; bases not matched to a gene: 12. CDR3 size: 17 residues. Germline CDR1 is SNHLY and CDR2 is FYNNEI. CDR3 amino acids: CASSEKLDRGDGETQYF. The CDR3 region has the DNA TGTGCCAGCAGTGAAAAGTTGGACAGGGGAGATGGGGAGACCCAGTACTTC. Full variable domain (outside the CDR3, taken from reference TRBV2 and TRBJ2-5): EPEVTQTPSHQVTQMGQEVILRCVPISNHLYFYWYRQILGQKVEFLVSFYNNEISEKSEIFDDQFSVERPDGSNFTLKIRSTKLEDSAMYFCASSEKLDRGDGETQYFGPGTRLLVL.

The chain employs TRBV19 and TRBJ2-7; 9 nucleotides line up with TRBD1. J gave up 2 bases and V 6 bases, and 2 bases lay outside the gene matches. This CDR3 has 13 amino acids. CDR1 LNHDA and CDR2 SQIVND come from the germline V gene (reference sequence). The CDR3 region has the DNA TGTGCCAGTAGAGGGACAGGGACCTACGAGCAGTACTTC. Its protein product is CASRGTGTYEQYF.